This record looks at one T cell receptor (beta chain) sequence and its context. The record originates from a study of OX40 agonist ivuxolimab in advanced cancers. Study in general: Those treated in dose escalation had hepatocellular carcinoma, melanoma, renal cell cancer or head and neck cancer.

Trimming cost V 6 bases and J 2 bases; bases outside gene matches: 4. The CDR3 sequence is 14 residues long. The germline V gene encodes CDR1 MNHEY and CDR2 SMNVEV (reference sequence). Clones were sequenced by immunoSEQ multiplex PCR, and TCRdb holds only the in-frame ones, with some missing. The table lists 45,000 or so clones, 75% to 90% of them singletons. The gene calls are TRBV27 and TRBJ2-1, with 7 bases lining up with TRBD2. The specimen was CD4+ or CD8+ T cells sorted from blood, collected in a trial of the OX40 agonist ivuxolimab. The receptor comes from an adult with an advanced solid tumor such as melanoma, head and neck, liver or kidney cancer. The CDR3 loop is CASRGGSPYNEQFF. As DNA, the CDR3 is TGTGCCAGCAGGGGCGGGAGTCCCTACAATGAGCAGTTCTTC.